The sequence of this T cell receptor (beta chain) was determined in a study of blood T cell repertoires in COVID-19 (dated by TCRdb to the early 2020s). About the study as a whole: Samples covering the acute and convalescent phases of COVID-19 were provided by collaborators in the United States, Italy and Spain. The prospective study material was composed of cDNA or gDNA derived from T cells, B-cell-depleted T cells, or PBMCs. Deeply sampled blood TCRbeta repertoires from subjects exposed to, actively infected with, or recovered from COVID-19 were included in the dataset. The repertoires were made available in a free public database intended to serve as a resource for research on the immune response to SARS-CoV-2. The samples were drawn from the first 160 participants of the ongoing ImmuneRACE study and from some 1,300 subjects provided by 6 global collaborators. Sample metadata almost always included a de-identified subject ID, COVID-19 status, age in years and sex. HLA class I and class II types, where available, came from metadata supplied by the sample provider rather than from assay-based typing.

TCRbeta CDR3 regions were amplified from genomic DNA using the immunoSEQ Assay, a bias-controlled multiplex PCR. As for how the authors treated the data: The number of nucleated cells in each sample was estimated from the amplification of reference gene primers within the assay. Sequence reads were collapsed and filtered to measure the absolute abundance of every unique TCRbeta CDR3 rearrangement. Productive Simpson clonality was computed per sample as the square root of Simpson's diversity index over productive rearrangements. TCRdb limited this immuneACCESS table to in-frame rearrangements with V and J called. A share of clones is missing; checked studies link under half to unresolved V genes, and the rest is unexplained. The V and J calls and clone size come from that table; D and trimming were worked out from the DNA. This sample lists some 250,000 clones; 65% to 85% were detected once. Clones ranked in the top ten supply roughly 5.8% of the sample.

The collaborating institutions used their own protocols to collect whole blood in K2EDTA tubes. Collaborator samples were shipped for TCRbeta analysis as frozen whole blood, isolated PBMCs, or DNA extracted from either sample type. Of note for this clone: It has no known antigen specificity. No base quality information exists; no much larger clone differs at one position.

Points the paper makes about the study in general: The quantity of clinical and demographic metadata differed by source and by participant and was supplied without curation.

The receptor was derived from a man aged 80 or over with acute or convalescent COVID-19. Sequencing input: peripheral blood.

The CDR3 reads CASSSARAGAETQYF. The DNA reads as follows: TGTGCCAGCAGTTCGGCGCGAGCGGGGGCGGAGACCCAGTACTTC. The chain was built from TRBV7-6 and TRBJ2-5, and TRBD2 aligns with 8 junction nucleotides. V ends up 6 bases short and J 5 bases short, with an unmatched junction base count of 11. CDR1 and CDR2, per the germline V gene, are SGHVS and FNYEAQ. There are 15 amino acids in the CDR3, from cysteine to phenylalanine inclusive. Only CDR3 DNA remains: 45 bases, in frame from the first base.